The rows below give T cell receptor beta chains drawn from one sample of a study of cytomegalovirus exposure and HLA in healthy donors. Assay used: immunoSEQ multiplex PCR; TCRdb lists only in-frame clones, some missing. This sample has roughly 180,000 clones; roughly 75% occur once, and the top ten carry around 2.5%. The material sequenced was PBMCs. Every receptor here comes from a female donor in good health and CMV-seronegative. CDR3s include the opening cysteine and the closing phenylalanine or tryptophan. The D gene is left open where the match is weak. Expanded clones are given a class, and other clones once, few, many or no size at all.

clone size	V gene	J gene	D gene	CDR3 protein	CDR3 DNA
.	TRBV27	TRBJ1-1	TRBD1	CASSPLSRDREAFF	TGTGCCAGCAGTCCCCTTTCCCGGGACAGAGAAGCTTTCTTT
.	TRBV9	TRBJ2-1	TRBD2	CAGAGGPYNEQFF	TGTGCTGGGGCGGGAGGGCCCTACAATGAGCAGTTCTTC
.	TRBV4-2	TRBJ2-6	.	CASSQALRGSGANVLTF	TGTGCCAGCAGCCAAGCCCTCAGGGGCTCTGGGGCCAACGTCCTGACTTTC
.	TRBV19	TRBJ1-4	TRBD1	CATRQGWANEKLFF	TGTGCCACTCGACAGGGGTGGGCTAATGAAAAACTGTTTTTT
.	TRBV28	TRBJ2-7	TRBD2	CASSLGSLAGGVLGYEQYF	TGTGCCAGCAGCCTAGGGAGTCTAGCGGGAGGGGTCTTGGGGTACGAGCAGTACTTC
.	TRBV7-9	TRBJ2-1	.	CASSLEGGISYNEQFF	TGTGCCAGCAGCTTAGAGGGGGGGATCTCCTACAATGAGCAGTTCTTC
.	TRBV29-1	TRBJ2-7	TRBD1	CSAKDRDYEQYF	TGCAGCGCTAAAGACAGGGACTACGAGCAGTACTTC
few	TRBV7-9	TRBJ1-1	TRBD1	CSSSPTGGAAATEAFF	TGTTCCAGCAGCCCCACAGGGGGCGCGGCAGCGACTGAAGCTTTCTTT
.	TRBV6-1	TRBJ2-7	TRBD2	CASSESWRGKTYEQYF	TGTGCCAGCAGTGAAAGTTGGCGGGGGAAGACCTACGAGCAGTACTTC
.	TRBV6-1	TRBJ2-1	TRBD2	CASSLTSDYEQFF	TGTGCCAGCAGTCTTACTAGCGACTACGAGCAGTTCTTC
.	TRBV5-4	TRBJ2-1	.	CASSLGAGPLYNEQFF	TGTGCCAGCAGCTTGGGGGCGGGTCCTCTCTACAATGAGCAGTTCTTC
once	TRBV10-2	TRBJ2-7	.	CASSETWQGEQYF	TGCGCCAGCAGTGAAACCTGGCAGGGCGAGCAGTACTTC
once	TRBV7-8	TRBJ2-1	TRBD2	CASSLRTSGGLNEQFF	TGTGCCAGCAGCTTGCGGACTAGCGGGGGGTTGAATGAGCAGTTCTTC
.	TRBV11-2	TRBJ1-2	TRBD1	CASSQSGTGESYGYTF	TGTGCCAGCAGCCAATCCGGGACAGGGGAGTCCTATGGCTACACCTTC
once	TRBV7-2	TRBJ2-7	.	CASSLVGDNYEQYF	TGTGCCAGCAGCTTAGTTGGGGACAACTACGAGCAGTACTTC
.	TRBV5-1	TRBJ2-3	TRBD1	CASRGQGETDTQYF	TGCGCCAGCAGGGGGCAGGGGGAGACAGATACGCAGTATTTT
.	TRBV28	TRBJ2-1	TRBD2	CASRTSGTYNEQFF	TGTGCCAGCAGGACTAGCGGGACCTACAATGAGCAGTTCTTC
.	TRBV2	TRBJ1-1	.	CASSEGSSVPSPRTSNTEAFF	TGTGCCAGCAGTGAAGGTTCAAGCGTCCCTTCCCCGCGGACATCGAACACTGAAGCTTTCTTT
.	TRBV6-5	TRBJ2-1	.	CASSYGGYNEQFF	TGTGCCAGCAGTTATGGCGGTTACAATGAGCAGTTCTTC
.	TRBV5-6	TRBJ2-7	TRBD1	CASSLEGQGSYEQYF	TGTGCCAGCAGCTTGGAGGGACAGGGTTCCTACGAGCAGTACTTC
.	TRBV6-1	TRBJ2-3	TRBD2	CASSVSAGSPDTQYF	TGTGCCAGCAGTGTTTCAGCGGGGTCCCCAGATACGCAGTATTTT
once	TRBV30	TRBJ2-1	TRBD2	CAWRLAGYYNEQFF	TGTGCCTGGCGACTAGCGGGATACTACAATGAGCAGTTCTTC
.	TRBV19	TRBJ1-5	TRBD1	CASDGQGTKPQHF	TGTGCCAGTGACGGACAGGGCACCAAGCCCCAGCATTTT
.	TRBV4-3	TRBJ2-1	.	CASSLTAGSSYNEQFF	TGCGCCAGCAGCCTGACGGCCGGGAGCTCCTACAATGAGCAGTTCTTC
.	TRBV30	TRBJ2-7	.	CAGGGGLHAYEQYF	TGTGCGGGGGGGGGCGGACTTCACGCCTACGAGCAGTACTTC
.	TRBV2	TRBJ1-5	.	CASRASNQPQHF	TGTGCCAGCAGGGCCAGCAATCAGCCCCAGCATTTT
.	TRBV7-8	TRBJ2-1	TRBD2	CASSLARGAYNEQFF	TGTGCCAGCAGCTTAGCCCGGGGGGCCTACAATGAGCAGTTCTTC
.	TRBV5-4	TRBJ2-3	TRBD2	CASSAPGLAEGDTQYF	TGTGCCAGCAGCGCACCAGGACTAGCGGAGGGGGATACGCAGTATTTT
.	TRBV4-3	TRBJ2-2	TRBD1	CASRQGANTGELFF	TGCGCCAGCAGACAGGGGGCGAACACCGGGGAGCTGTTTTTT
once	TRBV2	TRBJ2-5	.	CASSEADWALGETQYF	TGTGCCAGCAGTGAAGCGGACTGGGCCTTAGGGGAGACCCAGTACTTC
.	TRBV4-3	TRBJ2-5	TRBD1	CASSQDRTGEETQYF	TGCGCCAGCAGCCAAGATCGAACAGGGGAGGAGACCCAGTACTTC
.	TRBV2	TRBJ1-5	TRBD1	CASSRVGTGYSNQPQHF	TGTGCCAGCAGTAGGGTAGGGACAGGGTATAGCAATCAGCCCCAGCATTTT
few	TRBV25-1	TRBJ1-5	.	CASSGFRGRPQHF	TGTGCCAGCAGTGGATTCCGGGGTCGGCCCCAGCATTTT
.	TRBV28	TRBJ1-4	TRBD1	CASSLRDRVMEKLFF	TGTGCCAGCAGTCTCCGGGACAGGGTGATGGAAAAACTGTTTTTT
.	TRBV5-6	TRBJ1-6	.	CASSSPLKYTPLHF	TGTGCCAGCAGCTCCCCCTTAAAATATACACCCCTCCACTTT
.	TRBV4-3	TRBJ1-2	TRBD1	CASSQAGTANYGYTF	TGCGCCAGCAGCCAGGCCGGGACAGCTAACTATGGCTACACCTTC
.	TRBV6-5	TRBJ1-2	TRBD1	CASSYSGLTGVDYTF	TGTGCCAGCAGTTACTCTGGCCTGACAGGGGTTGACTACACCTTC
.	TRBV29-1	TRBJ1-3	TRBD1	CSVEDPRDRGHSGNTIYF	TGCAGCGTTGAAGATCCGCGGGACAGGGGCCACTCTGGAAACACCATATATTTT
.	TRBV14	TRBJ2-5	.	CASSQQGVQETQYF	TGTGCCAGCAGCCAACAGGGTGTCCAAGAGACCCAGTACTTC
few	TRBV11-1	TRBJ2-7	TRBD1	CASSLTGTEVFSYEQYF	TGTGCCAGCAGCTTAACTGGGACAGAAGTTTTCTCCTACGAGCAGTACTTC
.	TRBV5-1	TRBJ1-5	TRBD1	CASSWTGGKDQPQHF	TGCGCCAGCAGCTGGACAGGGGGGAAGGATCAGCCCCAGCATTTT
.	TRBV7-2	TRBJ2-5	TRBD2	CASSLGSGRGYNQETQYF	TGTGCCAGCAGCTTAGGGAGCGGGAGGGGGTACAACCAAGAGACCCAGTACTTC
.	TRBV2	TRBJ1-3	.	CASSQGGNTIYF	TGTGCCAGCAGTCAGGGAGGAAACACCATATATTTT
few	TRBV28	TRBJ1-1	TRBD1	CASSSTGANTEAFF	TGTGCCAGCAGTTCGACAGGGGCTAACACTGAAGCTTTCTTT
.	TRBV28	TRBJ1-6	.	CASSREGSYNSPLHF	TGTGCCAGCAGCAGGGAGGGCTCCTATAATTCACCCCTCCACTTT
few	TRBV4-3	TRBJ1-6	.	CASSLDYSDLNSPLHF	TGCGCCAGCAGCCTGGACTACTCGGACCTGAATTCACCCCTCCACTTT
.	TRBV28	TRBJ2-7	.	CASSAGGLSYEQYF	TGTGCCAGCAGTGCCGGGGGGCTCAGCTACGAGCAGTACTTC
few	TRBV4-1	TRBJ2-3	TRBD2	CASSHSSGRGTDTQYF	TGCGCCAGCAGCCACTCTAGCGGGAGGGGCACAGATACGCAGTATTTT
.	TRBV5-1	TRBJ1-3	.	CASSNGAFSGNTIYF	TGCGCCAGCAGCAATGGGGCTTTCTCTGGAAACACCATATATTTT
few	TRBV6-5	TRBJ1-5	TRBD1	CASSRLQGGDQPQHF	TGTGCCAGCAGCCGACTGCAGGGGGGAGATCAGCCCCAGCATTTT
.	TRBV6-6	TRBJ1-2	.	CASSQPVGGWGYTF	TGTGCCAGCAGTCAGCCCGTGGGGGGTTGGGGCTACACCTTC
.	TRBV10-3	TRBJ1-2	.	CAISEGPGNYGYTF	TGTGCCATCAGTGAGGGTCCGGGGAACTATGGCTACACCTTC
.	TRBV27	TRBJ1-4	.	CASSSAGRDVEKLFF	TGTGCCAGCAGTTCGGCCGGGAGGGACGTGGAAAAACTGTTTTTT
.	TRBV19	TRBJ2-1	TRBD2	CASSMKLAGDPSYNEQFF	TGTGCCAGTAGTATGAAACTAGCGGGAGACCCCTCCTACAATGAGCAGTTCTTC
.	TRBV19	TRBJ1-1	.	CASSIGRAMNTEAFF	TGTGCCAGTAGTATCGGCAGGGCCATGAACACTGAAGCTTTCTTT
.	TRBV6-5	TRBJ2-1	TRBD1	CASSRSGGSYNEQFF	TGTGCCAGCAGTCGCTCAGGGGGATCCTACAATGAGCAGTTCTTC
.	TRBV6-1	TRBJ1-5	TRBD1	CASSLGQGENQPQHF	TGTGCCAGCAGCTTAGGACAGGGCGAAAATCAGCCCCAGCATTTT
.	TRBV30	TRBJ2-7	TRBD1	CARNRDRRSYEQYF	TGTGCCCGGAATCGGGACAGGCGCTCCTACGAGCAGTACTTC